The rows below give T cell receptor beta chains drawn from one sample of a study of shared clonotypes between healthy human individuals. This table comes from immunoSEQ multiplex PCR, and its TCRdb copy is limited to in-frame clones, with some not included. Of roughly 2.1 million clones listed, approximately 94% are singletons. The sample consisted of naive CD8+ T cells from PBMCs. The origin of the receptors is a young man in good health. Some clones in this sample may be carry-over from other donors' samples. The CDR3 runs from the conserved cysteine through the conserved F or W. A D gene is named only where the DNA matches it firmly. Size is omitted from some rows. Given values are once, few, many or a class for expanded clones.

d_call,v_call,clone_size,j_call,cdr3_aa,cdr3_nt
-,TRBV7-2,-,TRBJ2-1,CASSLGGGPIYNEQFF,TGTGCCAGCAGCTTAGGGGGGGGCCCCATCTACAATGAGCAGTTCTTC
-,TRBV27,-,TRBJ2-5,CASSFQPLLKETQYF,TGTGCCAGCAGTTTTCAGCCCCTCCTTAAAGAGACCCAGTACTTC
TRBD2,TRBV30,-,TRBJ2-3,CAWSVFTSGATDTQYF,TGTGCCTGGAGTGTATTTACTAGCGGGGCCACAGATACGCAGTATTTT
TRBD1,TRBV11-2,-,TRBJ2-6,CASSLQAPTGGYGANVLTF,TGTGCCAGCAGCCTTCAAGCTCCGACAGGGGGTTATGGGGCCAACGTCCTGACTTTC
-,TRBV15,-,TRBJ2-1,CATSRDGLAEFF,TGTGCCACCAGCAGAGACGGGCTAGCAGAGTTCTTC
TRBD1,TRBV19,-,TRBJ2-7,CASSIEGTGNYEQYF,TGTGCCAGTAGTATAGAGGGGACAGGGAACTACGAGCAGTACTTC
TRBD1,TRBV19,-,TRBJ1-4,CASRDRDSSNEKLFF,TGTGCCAGTAGGGACAGGGATTCAAGTAATGAAAAACTGTTTTTT
-,TRBV9,-,TRBJ2-3,CASSPGGGGTDTQYF,TGTGCCAGCAGCCCAGGGGGAGGGGGCACAGATACGCAGTATTTT
-,TRBV2,-,TRBJ2-7,CASNPLPPGAELYEQYF,TGTGCCAGCAATCCCCTCCCGCCAGGGGCAGAACTCTACGAGCAGTACTTC
-,TRBV9,-,TRBJ2-4,CASSGALAKNIQYF,TGTGCCAGCAGCGGCGCTTTAGCCAAAAACATTCAGTACTTC
-,TRBV28,-,TRBJ2-1,CASSSGRQGVGEQFF,TGTGCCAGCAGTTCGGGACGCCAGGGCGTGGGTGAGCAGTTCTTC
-,TRBV6-5,-,TRBJ1-1,CASSYSQGGGTEAFF,TGTGCCAGCAGTTACTCGCAGGGAGGTGGCACTGAAGCTTTCTTT
-,TRBV7-9,-,TRBJ2-6,CATPRGANVLTF,TGTGCCACGCCTCGGGGGGCCAACGTCCTGACTTTC
-,TRBV9,-,TRBJ1-1,CASSVSGTTNTEAFF,TGTGCCAGCAGCGTTTCCGGGACAACGAATACTGAAGCTTTCTTT
TRBD2,TRBV27,-,TRBJ2-1,CASSRGTSGSYNEQFF,TGTGCCAGCAGCCGGGGGACTAGCGGTTCCTACAATGAGCAGTTCTTC
TRBD1,TRBV19,-,TRBJ1-2,CASSIGDRGRGIGYTF,TGTGCCAGTAGTATTGGAGACAGGGGGCGAGGGATCGGCTACACCTTC
-,TRBV27,-,TRBJ2-7,CASSPQGQTPYEQYF,TGTGCCAGCAGTCCGCAAGGACAGACCCCCTACGAGCAGTACTTC
TRBD1,TRBV27,-,TRBJ1-5,CASSTGTGINQPQHF,TGTGCCAGCAGTACCGGGACAGGCATAAACCAGCCCCAGCATTTT
-,TRBV29-1,-,TRBJ1-1,CSVGGPEAFF,TGCAGCGTTGGGGGGCCTGAAGCTTTCTTT
-,TRBV25-1,-,TRBJ1-5,CASSAVGNQPQHF,TGTGCCAGCAGTGCGGTTGGGAATCAGCCCCAGCATTTT
TRBD1,TRBV11-2,-,TRBJ2-7,CASSLGPGGPYEQYF,TGTGCCAGCAGCTTAGGTCCAGGGGGCCCCTACGAGCAGTACTTC
TRBD1,TRBV2,-,TRBJ2-1,CASSETRTGSFYNEQFF,TGTGCCAGCAGTGAAACTAGGACAGGTTCTTTCTACAATGAGCAGTTCTTC
-,TRBV11-3,-,TRBJ2-3,CASSPAGADTQYF,TGTGCCAGCAGCCCCGCCGGGGCAGATACGCAGTATTTT
-,TRBV4-3,-,TRBJ1-2,CASSRIYEGPNYGYTF,TGCGCCAGCAGCAGGATATACGAGGGCCCAAACTATGGCTACACCTTC
TRBD1,TRBV9,-,TRBJ1-1,CASSVQGADTEAFF,TGTGCCAGCAGCGTACAGGGGGCGGACACTGAAGCTTTCTTT
TRBD2,TRBV27,-,TRBJ2-3,CASSFLAGGSDTQYF,TGTGCCAGCAGTTTTCTCGCGGGAGGGTCGGATACGCAGTATTTT
-,TRBV11-2,few,TRBJ2-1,CASSLLAEQFF,TGTGCCAGCAGCCTGTTGGCTGAGCAGTTCTTC
TRBD1,TRBV29-1,-,TRBJ1-2,CSVEGDRGGYTF,TGCAGCGTCGAAGGGGACAGGGGTGGCTACACCTTC
-,TRBV28,-,TRBJ2-3,CASSKRQLTDTQYF,TGTGCCAGCAGCAAACGTCAACTCACAGATACGCAGTATTTT
TRBD1,TRBV4-1,-,TRBJ1-3,CASSQNALGTGISISGNTIYF,TGCGCCAGCAGCCAGAACGCACTCGGGACAGGGATTTCTATCTCTGGAAACACCATATATTTT
TRBD2,TRBV19,once,TRBJ2-7,CASSSGSAGVAVYEQYF,TGTGCCAGTAGTAGCGGGAGTGCGGGGGTTGCGGTCTACGAGCAGTACTTC
TRBD1,TRBV28,-,TRBJ2-3,CASSPGQGFDTQYF,TGTGCCAGCAGCCCAGGACAGGGATTTGATACGCAGTATTTT
-,TRBV29-1,-,TRBJ1-2,CSVEDLTIPGSGYTF,TGCAGCGTTGAAGATCTGACAATACCCGGGTCTGGCTACACCTTC
-,TRBV11-1,-,TRBJ2-1,CASSLGKEQFF,TGTGCCAGCAGCTTAGGTAAGGAGCAGTTCTTC
-,TRBV7-9,-,TRBJ2-5,CASSHFPGRGGETQYF,TGTGCCAGCAGCCACTTCCCCGGCAGGGGAGGGGAGACCCAGTACTTC
-,TRBV28,-,TRBJ2-1,CASSPVDGPGNEQFF,TGTGCCAGCAGTCCCGTCGATGGGCCGGGCAATGAGCAGTTCTTC
-,TRBV27,-,TRBJ2-2,CASIQSGYTGELFF,TGTGCCAGCATTCAATCAGGGTACACCGGGGAGCTGTTTTTT
-,TRBV5-6,-,TRBJ2-7,CASSGWGEQYF,TGTGCCAGCAGCGGGTGGGGCGAGCAGTACTTC